These 6 T cell receptor beta chains originate from one sample sequenced in a study of CD8 T cells in ankylosing spondylitis. Each CDR3 protein is one row after TCRdb ran MiXCR on the 5' RACE reads. This table has some 200,000 distinct CDR3 sequences, 20% to 30% appearing once. The sequenced material came from blood, either unsorted or a sorted T cell fraction (not recorded which). The receptor set was obtained from a male donor with ankylosing spondylitis or in good health (not recorded which).

V gene TRBV7-2 combines with J gene TRBJ2-1; TRBD1 is a possible D gene (6 bases). Germline values: CDR1 SGHTA, CDR2 FQGNSA. This CDR3 contains 16 residues. V lost 6 bases, J lost 1 base, and 16 bases lay in between. The DNA of the CDR3 is TGTGCCAGCAGACCCGAGGGACATAGGTCCTACAATGAGCAGTTCTTC. This codes for CASRPEGHRSYNEQFF.

Points on this clonotype: At one of its ends the junction is not consistent with the germline gene, which may arise from a read error. The rearrangement uses TRBV6-5 and TRBJ2-3; 7 bases map to TRBD2. The CDR3 has 15 residues. Per the germline V gene, CDR1 is MNHEY and CDR2 is SVGAGI. Here the CDR3 reads CASSYGGSTADMQYF. The CDR3 DNA reads TGTGCCAGCAGTTACGGCGGGAGTACGGCAGATATGCAGTATTTT.

The V call is TRBV11-2, the J call TRBJ1-2, with D perhaps TRBD1 (6 bases). Germline-derived CDR1 and CDR2 are SGHAT and FQNNGV. The CDR3 spans 19 residues. Trimming removed 3 bases from V and 0 bases from J, with 23 bases in between. CDR3 coding DNA: TGTGCCAGCAGCTTCCCCACTGTGTCGGTGACAGGAACTAACTATGGCTACACCTTC. Translating gives CASSFPTVSVTGTNYGYTF.

The J gene is TRBJ2-7, the V gene TRBV5-1; D may correspond to TRBD1 or TRBD2 (5 bases each). Trimming removed 4 bases from V and 4 bases from J, with 21 bases in between. Germline CDR1 is SGHRS and CDR2 is YFSETQ. The CDR3 sequence is 16 residues long. The CDR3 loop is CASSPNLPGQMYEQYF. CDR3 DNA sequence: TGCGCCAGCAGCCCCAACCTACCGGGGCAGATGTACGAGCAGTACTTC.

This clonotype was recorded many times. V gene TRBV20-1 combines with J gene TRBJ2-7, with D hard to call. This CDR3 spans 13 amino acids. V lost 3 bases, J lost 2 bases, and 11 bases lay in between. Germline-derived CDR1 and CDR2 are DFQATT and SNEGSKA (reference sequence). The CDR3 DNA is TGCAGTGCTAGTTACGGTCCTCCCTACGAGCAGTACTTC. This sequence encodes CSASYGPPYEQYF.

The sample holds many counts of this clonotype. The V gene is TRBV5-5, the J gene TRBJ2-1; D is undetermined. Trimming left V 5 bases short and J 3 bases short, with 12 bases between. Germline CDR1 is SGHKS and CDR2 is YYEKEE (reference sequence). The CDR3 has 14 residues. The CDR3 region is CASRSDPVYNEQFF. CDR3 DNA: TGTGCCAGCAGATCCGATCCCGTCTACAATGAGCAGTTCTTC. The full variable domain, its missing parts supplied by reference TRBV5-5 and TRBJ2-1, is DAGVTQSPTHLIKTRGQQVTLRCSPISGHKSVSWYQQVLGQGPQFIFQYYEKEERGRGNFPDRFSARQFPNYSSELNVNALLLGDSALYLCASRSDPVYNEQFFGPGTRLTVL.